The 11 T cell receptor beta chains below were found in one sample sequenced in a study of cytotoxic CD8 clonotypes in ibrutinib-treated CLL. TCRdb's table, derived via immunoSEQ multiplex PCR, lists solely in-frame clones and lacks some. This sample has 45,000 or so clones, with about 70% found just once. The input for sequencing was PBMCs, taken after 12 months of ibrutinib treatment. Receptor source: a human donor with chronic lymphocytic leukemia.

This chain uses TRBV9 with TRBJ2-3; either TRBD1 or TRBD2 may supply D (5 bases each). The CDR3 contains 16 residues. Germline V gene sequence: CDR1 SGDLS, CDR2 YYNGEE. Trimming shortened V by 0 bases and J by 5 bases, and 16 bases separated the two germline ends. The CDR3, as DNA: TGTGCCAGCAGCGTAGACTGGACTGTCGGACAAGATACGCAGTATTTT. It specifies CASSVDWTVGQDTQYF. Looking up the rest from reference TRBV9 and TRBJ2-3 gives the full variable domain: DSGVTQTPKHLITATGQRVTLRCSPRSGDLSVYWYQQSLDQGLQFLIQYYNGEERAKGNILERFSAQQFPDLHSELNLSSLELGDSALYFCASSVDWTVGQDTQYFGPGTRLTVL.

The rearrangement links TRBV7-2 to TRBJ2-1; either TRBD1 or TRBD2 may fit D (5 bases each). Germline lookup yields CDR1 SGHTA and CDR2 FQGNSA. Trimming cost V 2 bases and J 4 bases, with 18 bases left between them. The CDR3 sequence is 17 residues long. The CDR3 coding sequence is TGTGCCAGCAGCTTAACCCCACTAGAAAGGGGTTACAATGAGCAGTTCTTC. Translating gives CASSLTPLERGYNEQFF.

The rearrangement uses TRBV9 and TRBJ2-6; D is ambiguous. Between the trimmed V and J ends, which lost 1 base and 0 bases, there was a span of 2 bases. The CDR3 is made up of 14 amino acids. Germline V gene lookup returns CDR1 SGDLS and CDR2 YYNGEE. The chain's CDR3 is CASSVNSGANVLTF. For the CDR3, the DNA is TGTGCCAGCAGCGTAAACTCTGGGGCCAACGTCCTGACTTTC.

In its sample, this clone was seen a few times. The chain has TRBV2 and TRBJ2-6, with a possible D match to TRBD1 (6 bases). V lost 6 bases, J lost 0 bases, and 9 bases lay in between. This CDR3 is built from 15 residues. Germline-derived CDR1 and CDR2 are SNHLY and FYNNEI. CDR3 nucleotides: TGTGCCAGCAGGGACAGTCCCTCTGGGGCCAACGTCCTGACTTTC. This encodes CASRDSPSGANVLTF.

This CDR3 reads CASSKKSGGGTGSYEQYF. The CDR3 bases are TGTGCCAGCAGCAAGAAGTCGGGAGGTGGGACGGGCTCCTACGAGCAGTACTTC. The V gene is TRBV13, the J gene TRBJ2-7; 7 nucleotides match TRBD2. CDR3 length equals 18 residues. Per the germline V gene, CDR1 is PRHDT and CDR2 is FYEKMQ (reference sequence). Losses at the gene ends were 5 bases for V and 0 bases for J; bases not matched to a gene: 16.

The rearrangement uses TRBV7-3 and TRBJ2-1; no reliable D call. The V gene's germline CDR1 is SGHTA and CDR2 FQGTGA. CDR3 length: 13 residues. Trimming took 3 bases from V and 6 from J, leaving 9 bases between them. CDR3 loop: CASSFGPVNEQFF. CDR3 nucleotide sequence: TGTGCCAGCAGCTTTGGGCCTGTCAATGAGCAGTTCTTC.

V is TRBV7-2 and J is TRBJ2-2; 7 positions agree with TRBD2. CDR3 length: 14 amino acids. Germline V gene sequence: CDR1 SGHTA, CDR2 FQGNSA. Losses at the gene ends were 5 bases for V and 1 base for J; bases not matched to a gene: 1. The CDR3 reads CASSPGGNTGELFF. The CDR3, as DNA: TGTGCCAGCAGCCCGGGGGGGAACACCGGGGAGCTGTTTTTT.

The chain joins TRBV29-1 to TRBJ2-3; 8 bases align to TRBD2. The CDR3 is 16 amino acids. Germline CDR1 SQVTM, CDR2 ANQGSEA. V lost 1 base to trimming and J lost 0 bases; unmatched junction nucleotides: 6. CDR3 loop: CSVEVLSGTSTDTQYF. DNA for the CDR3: TGCAGCGTTGAAGTCCTTAGCGGGACTAGCACAGATACGCAGTATTTT.

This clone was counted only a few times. The DNA for the CDR3 is TGTGCCAGTAGTAAGGGGACAGGAGGAAGCGGGTTCTACGAGCAGTACTTC. Its translation is CASSKGTGGSGFYEQYF. The chain employs TRBV19 and TRBJ2-7, with 8 bases fitting TRBD1. Trimming took 4 bases from V and 3 from J; bases not matched to a gene: 14. Germline lookup yields CDR1 LNHDA and CDR2 SQIVND (reference sequence). The CDR3 is 17 amino acids.

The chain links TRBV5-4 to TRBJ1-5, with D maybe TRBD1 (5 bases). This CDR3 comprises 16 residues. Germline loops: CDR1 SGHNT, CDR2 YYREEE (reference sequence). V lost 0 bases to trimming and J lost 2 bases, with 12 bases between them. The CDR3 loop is CASSLGGHVGNQPQHF. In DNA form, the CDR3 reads TGTGCCAGCAGCTTGGGCGGACATGTCGGCAATCAGCCCCAGCATTTT.

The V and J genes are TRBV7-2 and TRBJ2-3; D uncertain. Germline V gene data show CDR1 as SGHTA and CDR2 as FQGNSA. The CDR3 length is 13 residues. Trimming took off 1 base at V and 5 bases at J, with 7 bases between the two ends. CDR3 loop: CASSLVRKDTQYF. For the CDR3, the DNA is TGTGCCAGCAGCTTAGTGAGAAAAGATACGCAGTATTTT.